This is a list of T cell receptor beta chains from one sample in a study of blood T cell repertoires in COVID-19. TCRdb's copy holds only in-frame clones and misses some; the assay was immunoSEQ multiplex PCR. The sample lists about 240,000 clones, about four fifths seen once, with 4.7% in the top ten. The sequenced sample was peripheral blood. Every receptor here comes from a woman in her 70s with acute or convalescent COVID-19. Each CDR3 is given with its conserved first and last residue. Each record gives: clone size, V gene, J gene, D gene, CDR3 DNA, CDR3 protein. D genes are given only for firm matches. Clone size, where shown, is once, few, many, or a class for clones that have expanded.

abundance: .
v_gene: TRBV18
j_gene: TRBJ2-2
d_gene: .
CDR3nt: TGTGCCAGCTCACCTAACAGGGCTGGGAACACCGGGGAGCTGTTTTTT
CDR3aa: CASSPNRAGNTGELFF

abundance: .
v_gene: TRBV2
j_gene: TRBJ2-5
d_gene: .
CDR3nt: TGTGCCAGCAGTGCGTTCGCAGGGGAGACCCAGTACTTC
CDR3aa: CASSAFAGETQYF

abundance: once
v_gene: TRBV5-1
j_gene: TRBJ2-2
d_gene: .
CDR3nt: TGCGCCAGCAGCTTGTCTAATTACAGGGACGGGGAGCTGTTTTTT
CDR3aa: CASSLSNYRDGELFF

abundance: .
v_gene: TRBV11-2
j_gene: TRBJ1-4
d_gene: .
CDR3nt: TGTGCCAGCACCGAAAACGGGAGGAGGGATGAAAAACTGTTTTTT
CDR3aa: CASTENGRRDEKLFF

abundance: .
v_gene: TRBV10-3
j_gene: TRBJ1-4
d_gene: TRBD1
CDR3nt: TGTGCCATCAGTGACCTTAAAACGGGACAGGGGGAAAAACTGTTTTTT
CDR3aa: CAISDLKTGQGEKLFF

abundance: .
v_gene: TRBV18
j_gene: TRBJ2-2
d_gene: .
CDR3nt: TGTGCCAGCTCATCTGACAGGAACACCGGGGAGCTGTTTTTT
CDR3aa: CASSSDRNTGELFF

abundance: few
v_gene: TRBV5-4
j_gene: TRBJ1-2
d_gene: .
CDR3nt: TGTGCCAGCAGCCCCTGGCAGGGGAATGGCTACACCTTC
CDR3aa: CASSPWQGNGYTF

abundance: .
v_gene: TRBV28
j_gene: TRBJ1-5
d_gene: TRBD1
CDR3nt: TGTGCCTGCAGGGAGACAGGGGCATATAGCAATCAGCCCCAGCATTTT
CDR3aa: CACRETGAYSNQPQHF

abundance: .
v_gene: TRBV28
j_gene: TRBJ2-3
d_gene: .
CDR3nt: TGTGCCAGCAGTTTCGCGGGGGCGAGCACAGATACGCAGTATTTT
CDR3aa: CASSFAGASTDTQYF

abundance: .
v_gene: TRBV2
j_gene: TRBJ1-1
d_gene: .
CDR3nt: TGTGCCAGCAGTGAAATGAGCCTATTGAACACTGAAGCTTTCTTT
CDR3aa: CASSEMSLLNTEAFF

abundance: .
v_gene: TRBV5-4
j_gene: TRBJ2-2
d_gene: TRBD1
CDR3nt: TGTGCCAGCCGTGGGACAGGGGGGTTGAACGGGGAGCTGTTTTTT
CDR3aa: CASRGTGGLNGELFF

abundance: few
v_gene: TRBV14
j_gene: TRBJ2-5
d_gene: TRBD1
CDR3nt: TGTGCCAGCAGCTCATCTAGAGGGGGCTCAGAGACCCAGTACTTC
CDR3aa: CASSSSRGGSETQYF

abundance: .
v_gene: TRBV4-3
j_gene: TRBJ1-1
d_gene: .
CDR3nt: TGCGCCAGCAGCCAAGATTTCGGGGTAGGGAAGGCTGAAGCTTTCTTT
CDR3aa: CASSQDFGVGKAEAFF